This T cell receptor (beta chain) appears in the sequencing data of a study of blood T cell repertoires in COVID-19. The Seattle site enrolled patients during active infection and followed them longitudinally. CDR1 and CDR2 (germline): LNHNV, YYDKDF (reference sequence). Trimming at V came to 1 base and at J to 3 bases, leaving 5 bases not matched to a gene. The CDR3 totals 16 residues. Study processing details: Estimated nucleated cell counts came from reference gene primer amplification. TCRdb's copy holds only in-frame clones and misses some; the assay was immunoSEQ multiplex PCR. That table furnishes V, J and clone size, whereas the DNA furnished D and trimming. The data show around 160,000 clones, roughly 88% seen once.

The genes are TRBV15 and TRBJ2-5; TRBD2 aligns across 10 bases. Sequenced sample: peripheral blood. The receptor comes from a woman in her sixties with COVID-19, enrolled during active disease. The CDR3 sequence: CATSRAASGGKETQYF. Here the CDR3 DNA reads TGTGCCACCAGCAGAGCGGCTAGCGGGGGCAAAGAGACCCAGTACTTC.